This entry describes one T cell receptor (beta chain). Its antigen is unknown. This CDR3 comprises 14 residues. V was pared by 1 base and J by 3 bases, with 6 bases between. Germline CDR1 and CDR2: MNHNS and SASEGT. Both 60 Vbeta primers and 13 Jbeta primers went into the PCR. Repertoires were generated with immunoSEQ multiplex PCR, while TCRdb's copy carries only in-frame clones and drops some. The sample has approximately 160,000 clones, around 68% seen once. This record belongs to a study of cytomegalovirus exposure and HLA in healthy donors. General study points: In vitro data verified a few CMV-associated chains as specific for CMV antigens.

The rearrangement uses TRBV6-1 and TRBJ2-2; D not resolved. Specimen: PBMCs. The clonotype comes from a man aged 50 to 59 in good health and CMV-seronegative. The DNA of the CDR3 is TGTGCCAGCAGTGAAGGTTCGGACACCGGGGAGCTGTTTTTT. This gives the protein CASSEGSDTGELFF.